The rows below give T cell receptor beta chains drawn from one sample of a study of siplizumab effects on memory and regulatory T cells. Profiling relied on immunoSEQ multiplex PCR, and the TCRdb table lists in-frame clones only, not all of them. The data show tens of thousands of clones, with 96% seen just once and around 0.03% held by the top ten. Material: naive CD4+ T cells sorted from blood. The source of these receptors is a human donor in good health. CDR3s leave out the opening cysteine and the closing phenylalanine or tryptophan. D genes are given only for firm matches.

j_call v_call d_call cdr3_aa
TRBJ1-6 TRBV6-5 TRBD1 ASSYSTLGQGTLH
TRBJ1-2 TRBV19 TRBD1 ASSIISQGAIYGYT
TRBJ1-2 TRBV28 - ASSRSGSYGYT
TRBJ2-1 TRBV6-6 - ASSYRSGSSYNEQF
TRBJ1-1 TRBV11-2 TRBD1 ASSLSGTGNTEAF
TRBJ2-1 TRBV21-1 - ASTQTNRVHSYNEQF
TRBJ1-2 TRBV5-4 - ASSLPSIGVGYT
TRBJ1-2 TRBV5-8 - ASSETGYGYT
TRBJ1-3 TRBV5-6 TRBD1 ASSARTGSSGNTIY
TRBJ2-6 TRBV30 - AWSLGKTGANVLT
TRBJ1-1 TRBV19 - ASPRGATEAF
TRBJ2-3 TRBV5-1 - ASSSGDFTDTQY
TRBJ1-1 TRBV18 - ASSPEMNTEAF
TRBJ1-6 TRBV6-1 - ASSVSRAYYNSPLH
TRBJ2-3 TRBV10-1 - ASGSTDTQY
TRBJ2-2 TRBV5-4 - ASSFGGSNTGELF
TRBJ1-1 TRBV2 - ASTRREPYDKAF
TRBJ1-4 TRBV15 - ATSRALDPVGGEKLF
TRBJ2-2 TRBV2 - ASSENRNTGELF
TRBJ2-1 TRBV6-5 - ASSGRGPYNEQF
TRBJ1-1 TRBV30 TRBD1 AWSGLYRGETEAF
TRBJ2-7 TRBV7-2 - ASSLGQGGYEQY
TRBJ2-5 TRBV6-1 - ASSEETQY
TRBJ1-2 TRBV5-1 - ASSLVEGYGYT
TRBJ1-1 TRBV6-4 TRBD1 ASSDRGLNTEAF
TRBJ2-1 TRBV19 TRBD2 ASRGLAGGFDEQF
TRBJ2-7 TRBV2 - ASTPYYLQGLSYEQY
TRBJ1-5 TRBV19 - ASSGYEQPQH
TRBJ2-5 TRBV5-1 - ASSLGTGETQY
TRBJ1-3 TRBV28 - ASSLNGAGNTIY
TRBJ2-5 TRBV5-4 - ASSWGGRETQY
TRBJ2-2 TRBV10-1 - ASSERVVGELF
TRBJ2-5 TRBV28 TRBD1 ASSKLGTATKQETQY
TRBJ1-2 TRBV7-2 - ASSLQGSGYT
TRBJ1-3 TRBV5-1 - ASSLDVGTSGNTIY
TRBJ2-1 TRBV18 TRBD2 ASSLLRTSGDNEQF
TRBJ1-1 TRBV29-1 - SVEGRGRGAWDTEAF
TRBJ1-1 TRBV18 - ASSPQGENTEAF
TRBJ2-4 TRBV2 - ASIPGAKNIQY